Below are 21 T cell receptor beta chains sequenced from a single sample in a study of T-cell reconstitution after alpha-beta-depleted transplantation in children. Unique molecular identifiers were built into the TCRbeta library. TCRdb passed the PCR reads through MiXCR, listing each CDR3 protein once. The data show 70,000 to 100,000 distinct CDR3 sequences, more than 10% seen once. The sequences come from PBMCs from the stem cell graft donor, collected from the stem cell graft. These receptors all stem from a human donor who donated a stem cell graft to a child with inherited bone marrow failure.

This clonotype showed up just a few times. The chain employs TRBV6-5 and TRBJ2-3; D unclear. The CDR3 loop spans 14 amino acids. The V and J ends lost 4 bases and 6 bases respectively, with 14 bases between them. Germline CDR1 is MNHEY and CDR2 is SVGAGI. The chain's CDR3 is CASSSQSLPDTQYF. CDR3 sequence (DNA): TGTGCCAGCAGTTCTCAAAGCTTACCCGATACGCAGTATTTT.

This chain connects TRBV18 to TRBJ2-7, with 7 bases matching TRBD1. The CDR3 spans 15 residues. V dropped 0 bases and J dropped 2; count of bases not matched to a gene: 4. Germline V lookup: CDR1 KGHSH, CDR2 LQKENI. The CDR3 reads CASSPPRQGPYEQYF. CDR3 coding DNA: TGTGCCAGCTCACCACCGAGACAGGGTCCCTACGAGCAGTACTTC.

As DNA, the CDR3 is TGTGCCAGCAGCCAACGCGGACAGGGGCCTACTGAAGCTTTCTTT. It is translated as CASSQRGQGPTEAFF. The rearrangement uses TRBV6-2 or TRBV6-3 and TRBJ1-1; 9 nucleotides agree with TRBD1. V shed 6 bases, J shed 5 bases, and the junction held 10 bases outside the gene matches. CDR3 length equals 15 residues. Germline-derived CDR1 and CDR2 are MNHEY and SVGEGT.

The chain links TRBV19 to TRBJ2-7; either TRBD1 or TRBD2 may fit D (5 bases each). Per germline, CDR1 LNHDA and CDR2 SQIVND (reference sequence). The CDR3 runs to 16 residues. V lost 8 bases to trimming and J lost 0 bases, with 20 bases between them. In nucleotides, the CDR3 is TGTGCCAGTTCCTCCCCCGGGACCCAGCTCTCCTACGAGCAGTACTTC. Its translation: CASSSPGTQLSYEQYF. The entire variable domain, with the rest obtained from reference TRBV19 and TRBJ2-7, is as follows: DGGITQSPKYLFRKEGQNVTLSCEQNLNHDAMYWYRQDPGQGLRLIYYSQIVNDFQKGDIAEGYSVSREKKESFPLTVTSAQKNPTAFYLCASSSPGTQLSYEQYFGPGTRLTVT.

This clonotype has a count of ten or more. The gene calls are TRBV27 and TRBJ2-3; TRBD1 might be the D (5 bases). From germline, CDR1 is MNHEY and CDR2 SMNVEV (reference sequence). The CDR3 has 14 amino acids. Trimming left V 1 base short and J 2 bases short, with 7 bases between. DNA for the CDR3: TGTGCCAGCAGTTTATGGGGCTACACAGATACGCAGTATTTT. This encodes CASSLWGYTDTQYF.

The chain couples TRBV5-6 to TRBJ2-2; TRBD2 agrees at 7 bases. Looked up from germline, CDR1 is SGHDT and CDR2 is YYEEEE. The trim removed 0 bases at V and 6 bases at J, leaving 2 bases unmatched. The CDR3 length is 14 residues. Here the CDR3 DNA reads TGTGCCAGCAGCTTGGACCTAGCGGCCGGGGAGCTGTTTTTT. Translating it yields CASSLDLAAGELFF. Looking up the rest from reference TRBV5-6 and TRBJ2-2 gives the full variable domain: DAGVTQSPTHLIKTRGQQVTLRCSPKSGHDTVSWYQQALGQGPQFIFQYYEEEERQRGNFPDRFSGHQFPNYSSELNVNALLLGDSALYLCASSLDLAAGELFFGEGSRLTVL.

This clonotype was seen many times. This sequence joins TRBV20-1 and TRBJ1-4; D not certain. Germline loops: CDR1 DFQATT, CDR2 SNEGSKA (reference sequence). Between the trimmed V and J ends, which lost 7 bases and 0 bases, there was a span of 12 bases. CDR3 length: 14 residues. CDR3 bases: TGCAGTGGACATAATCCTGCAACTAATGAAAAACTGTTTTTT. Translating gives CSGHNPATNEKLFF.

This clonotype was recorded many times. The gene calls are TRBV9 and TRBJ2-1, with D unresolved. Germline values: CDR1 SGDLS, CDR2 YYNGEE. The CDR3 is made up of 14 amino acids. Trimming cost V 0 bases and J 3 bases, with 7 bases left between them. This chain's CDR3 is CASSVGTNYNEQFF. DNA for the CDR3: TGTGCCAGCAGCGTAGGAACTAACTACAATGAGCAGTTCTTC. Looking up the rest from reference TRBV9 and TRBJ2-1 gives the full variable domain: DSGVTQTPKHLITATGQRVTLRCSPRSGDLSVYWYQQSLDQGLQFLIQYYNGEERAKGNILERFSAQQFPDLHSELNLSSLELGDSALYFCASSVGTNYNEQFFGPGTRLTVL.

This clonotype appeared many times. The CDR3 DNA is TGCAGTGCTAGAGATCTCGCGGGAGTCAACAATGAGCAGTTCTTC. Translating gives CSARDLAGVNNEQFF. V and J are TRBV20-1 and TRBJ2-1; 7 nucleotides agree with TRBD2. After removal of 0 bases from V and 5 bases from J, the junction contained 7 bases not matched to a gene. The CDR3 is 15 residues long. Germline CDR1 reads DFQATT; CDR2 reads SNEGSKA (reference sequence).

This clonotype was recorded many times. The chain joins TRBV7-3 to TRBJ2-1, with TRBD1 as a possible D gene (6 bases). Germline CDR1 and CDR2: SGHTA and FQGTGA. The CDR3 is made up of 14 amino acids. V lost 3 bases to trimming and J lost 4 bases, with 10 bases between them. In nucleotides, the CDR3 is TGTGCCAGCAGCTTGGACAGCCATTACAATGAGCAGTTCTTC. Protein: CASSLDSHYNEQFF.

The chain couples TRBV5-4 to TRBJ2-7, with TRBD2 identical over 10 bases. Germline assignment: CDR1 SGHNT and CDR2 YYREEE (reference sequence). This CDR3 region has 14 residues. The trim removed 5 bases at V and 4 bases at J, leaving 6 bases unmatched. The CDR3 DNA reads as TGTGCCAGCAGGGAGCGGGAGGGCCGGTACGAGCAGTACTTC. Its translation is CASREREGRYEQYF.

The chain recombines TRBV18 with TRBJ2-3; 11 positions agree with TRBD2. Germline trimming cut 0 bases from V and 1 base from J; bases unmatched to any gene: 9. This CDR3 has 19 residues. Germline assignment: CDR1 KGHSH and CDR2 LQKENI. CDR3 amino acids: CASSPPGSGGAMGTDTQYF. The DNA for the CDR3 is TGTGCCAGCTCACCACCGGGTAGCGGGGGGGCCATGGGCACAGATACGCAGTATTTT.

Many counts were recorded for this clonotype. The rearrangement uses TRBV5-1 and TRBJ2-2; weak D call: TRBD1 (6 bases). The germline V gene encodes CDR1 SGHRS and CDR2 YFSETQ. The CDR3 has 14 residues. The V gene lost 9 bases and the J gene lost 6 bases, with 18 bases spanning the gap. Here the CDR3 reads CATGRDNQPGELFF. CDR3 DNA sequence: TGCGCCACTGGCCGGGACAACCAACCCGGGGAGCTGTTTTTT.

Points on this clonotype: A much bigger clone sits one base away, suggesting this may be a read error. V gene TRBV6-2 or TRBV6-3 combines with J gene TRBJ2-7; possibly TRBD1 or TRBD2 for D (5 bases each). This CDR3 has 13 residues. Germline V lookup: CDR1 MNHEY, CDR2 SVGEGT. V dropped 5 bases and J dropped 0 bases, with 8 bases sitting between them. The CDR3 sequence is CASSKGSSYEQYF. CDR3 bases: TGTGCCAGCAGTAAGGGGAGCTCCTACGAGCAGTACTTC.

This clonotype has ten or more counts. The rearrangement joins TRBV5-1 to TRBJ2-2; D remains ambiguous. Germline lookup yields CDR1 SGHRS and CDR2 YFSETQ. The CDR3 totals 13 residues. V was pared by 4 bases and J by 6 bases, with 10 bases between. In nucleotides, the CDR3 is TGCGCCAGCAGCCCTAACTGGCCCGGGGAGCTGTTTTTT. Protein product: CASSPNWPGELFF.

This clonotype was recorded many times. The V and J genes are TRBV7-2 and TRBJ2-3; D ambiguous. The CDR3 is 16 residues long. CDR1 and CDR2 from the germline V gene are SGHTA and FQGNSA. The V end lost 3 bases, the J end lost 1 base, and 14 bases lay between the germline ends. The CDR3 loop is CASSFSPGGRTDTQYF. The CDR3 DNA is TGTGCCAGCAGCTTTTCCCCGGGCGGACGCACAGATACGCAGTATTTT.

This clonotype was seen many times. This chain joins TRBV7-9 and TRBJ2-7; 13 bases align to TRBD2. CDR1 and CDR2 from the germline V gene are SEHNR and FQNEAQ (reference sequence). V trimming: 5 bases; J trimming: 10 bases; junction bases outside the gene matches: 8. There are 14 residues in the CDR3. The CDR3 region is CASSQGLAGPTQYF. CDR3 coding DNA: TGTGCCAGCAGCCAGGGACTAGCGGGACCCACACAGTACTTC.

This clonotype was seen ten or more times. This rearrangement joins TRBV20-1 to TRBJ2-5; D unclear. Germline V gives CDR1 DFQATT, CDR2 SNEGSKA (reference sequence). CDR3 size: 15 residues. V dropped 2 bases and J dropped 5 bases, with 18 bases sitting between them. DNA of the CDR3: TGCAGTGCTAGACAAATGTTAGGGTTTGATGAGACCCAGTACTTC. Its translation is CSARQMLGFDETQYF.

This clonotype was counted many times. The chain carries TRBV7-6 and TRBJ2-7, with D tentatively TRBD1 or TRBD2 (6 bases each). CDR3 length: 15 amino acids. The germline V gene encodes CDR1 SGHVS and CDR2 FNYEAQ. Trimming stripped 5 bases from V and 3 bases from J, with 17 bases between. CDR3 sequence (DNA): TGTGCCAGCAGCACAGTCGGAGGGGGTGACTACGAGCAGTACTTC. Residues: CASSTVGGGDYEQYF.

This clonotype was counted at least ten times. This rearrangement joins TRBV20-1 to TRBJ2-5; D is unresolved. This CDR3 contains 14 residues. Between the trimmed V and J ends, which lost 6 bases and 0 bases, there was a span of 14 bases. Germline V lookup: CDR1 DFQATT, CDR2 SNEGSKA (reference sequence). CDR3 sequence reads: CSARPSAYQETQYF. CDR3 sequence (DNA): TGCAGTGCCCGACCATCTGCGTACCAAGAGACCCAGTACTTC.

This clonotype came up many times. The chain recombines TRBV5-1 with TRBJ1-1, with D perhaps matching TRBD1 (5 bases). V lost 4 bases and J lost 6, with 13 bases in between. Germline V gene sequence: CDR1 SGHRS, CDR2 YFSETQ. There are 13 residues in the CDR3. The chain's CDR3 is CASSGVGLSEAFF. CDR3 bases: TGCGCCAGCAGCGGGGTGGGGCTTTCTGAAGCTTTCTTT.